The 27 T cell receptor beta chains reported below all come from one sample, sequenced in a study of T cell repertoires in cytomegalovirus infection. These receptors lack a known antigen. TCRdb analysed the reads with MiXCR anew, one entry per CDR3 protein. There are about 70,000 distinct CDR3 sequences in the sample; 20% to 25% occur only once, and around 70% lies in the top ten. The source material was CD8+ T cells from cultured PBMCs, sampled from culture after CMV antigen stimulation. These receptors originate from a human donor in good health (CMV status not recorded). Some clones in this sample may be carry-over from other donors' samples.

The rearrangement joins TRBV20-1 to TRBJ1-4; D unclear. The CDR3 consists of 13 residues. The V end was cut by 5 bases, the J end by 6 bases, with 13 bases between. Germline V gives CDR1 DFQATT, CDR2 SNEGSKA (reference sequence). CDR3 protein: CSAYSPRDEKLFF. CDR3 nucleotide sequence: TGCAGTGCTTACTCCCCGCGAGATGAAAAACTGTTTTTT.

This clonotype was recorded a few times. The genes are TRBV5-4 and TRBJ1-1; no reliable D call. V was pared by 4 bases and J by 1 base, with 8 bases between. Germline V CDR1 and CDR2: SGHNT, YYREEE (reference sequence). The CDR3 length is 13 residues. The CDR3 loop is CASSLRQNTEAFF. CDR3 DNA sequence: TGTGCCAGCAGCCTCCGGCAGAACACTGAAGCTTTCTTT.

The sample holds a few counts of this clonotype. The rearrangement uses TRBV5-6 and TRBJ2-7; tentatively, D is TRBD1 (5 bases). There are 12 residues in the CDR3. Per the germline V gene, CDR1 is SGHDT and CDR2 is YYEEEE. Trimming pared 1 base from V and 6 bases from J, leaving 8 bases between. Written as DNA, the CDR3 is TGTGCCAGCAGCTTGTGGGGCGCCGAGCAGTACTTC. Its translation is CASSLWGAEQYF.

V and J are TRBV6-2 or TRBV6-3 and TRBJ1-1; D perhaps matches TRBD1 (6 bases). The V gene's germline CDR1 is MNHEY and CDR2 SVGEGT. This CDR3 contains 13 residues. V was cut by 6 bases and J by 1 base, with 9 bases left in between. CDR3 sequence: CASRAGQNTEAFF. DNA of the CDR3: TGTGCCAGCAGAGCGGGACAGAACACTGAAGCTTTCTTT.

CDR3 loop: CASSPRGSSTDTQYF. The CDR3 coding sequence is TGTGCCAGCAGCCCCCGAGGGTCTAGCACAGATACGCAGTATTTT. The V gene is TRBV7-9, the J gene TRBJ2-3; D might be TRBD2 (5 bases). CDR3 length: 15 residues. CDR1 is SEHNR and CDR2 is FQNEAQ in the germline V gene (reference sequence). Trimming stripped 5 bases from V and 0 bases from J, with 12 bases between.

This clonotype showed up just a few times. V and J are TRBV7-8 and TRBJ2-6; TRBD1 is a possible D gene (5 bases). Germline V gene lookup returns CDR1 SGHVS and CDR2 FQNEAQ. The CDR3 is 16 residues long. Trimming removed 1 base at V and 0 bases at J, with 7 bases between. CDR3 sequence (DNA): TGTGCCAGCAGCTTAGAGGGGTTCTCTGGGGCCAACGTCCTGACTTTC. Amino acids: CASSLEGFSGANVLTF.

This chain uses TRBV27 with TRBJ1-1; perhaps TRBD1 as D (5 bases). The V end was cut by 8 bases, the J end by 0 bases, with 13 bases between. Looked up from germline, CDR1 is MNHEY and CDR2 is SMNVEV (reference sequence). CDR3 length: 14 residues. The CDR3 DNA is TGTGCCAGCCTTCCGGGGACCATGAACACTGAAGCTTTCTTT. As protein: CASLPGTMNTEAFF.

The rearrangement joins TRBV6-5 to TRBJ1-6; D is possibly TRBD1 (6 bases). V lost 2 bases, J lost 10 bases, and 15 bases lay in between. Germline V gene data show CDR1 as MNHEY and CDR2 as SVGAGI. The CDR3 runs 15 residues. DNA for the CDR3: TGTGCCAGCAGTTACGGAACAGGGTTGGGGTCACCCCTCCACTTT. It translates to CASSYGTGLGSPLHF.

This chain connects TRBV7-2 to TRBJ1-1; D is unclear. CDR1 and CDR2 (germline): SGHTA, FQGNSA. The CDR3 is 14 amino acids. The V end lost 5 bases, the J end lost 2 bases, and 12 bases lay between the germline ends. CDR3 in amino acids: CASSLNGLNTEAFF. The CDR3 DNA follows: TGTGCCAGCAGCCTGAATGGTCTCAACACTGAAGCTTTCTTT.

This clonotype came up a few times. This chain links TRBV7-2 with TRBJ2-5, with TRBD2 identical over 11 bases. This CDR3 comprises 17 residues. V lost 1 base, J lost 2 bases, and 6 bases stayed unmatched. The V gene's germline CDR1 is SGHTA and CDR2 FQGNSA. This chain's CDR3 is CASSLGRLAGWQETQYF. CDR3 nucleotide sequence: TGTGCCAGCAGCTTAGGGAGACTAGCGGGGTGGCAAGAGACCCAGTACTTC.

The V gene is TRBV7-2, the J gene TRBJ1-6; D ambiguous. The V gene's germline CDR1 is SGHTA and CDR2 FQGNSA. V lost 3 bases to trimming and J lost 2 bases, with 8 bases between them. This CDR3 contains 15 residues. DNA for the CDR3: TGTGCCAGCAGCTTGGGCCGTACCTATAATTCACCCCTCCACTTT. It yields the protein CASSLGRTYNSPLHF.

This clonotype was detected many times. V and J are TRBV7-3 and TRBJ1-1; 9 bases fit TRBD1. The V gene end was trimmed by 5 bases and the J gene end by 7 bases; junction bases not matched to a gene: 8. Germline V gives CDR1 SGHTA, CDR2 FQGTGA. The CDR3 runs to 14 residues. Here the CDR3 reads CASSRGQGRGEAFF. The DNA of the CDR3 is TGTGCCAGCAGCCGTGGACAGGGGAGAGGTGAAGCTTTCTTT.

This clonotype has only a few counts. This chain joins TRBV11-2 and TRBJ1-3; D unresolved. The germline V and J ends were trimmed by 3 bases and 4 bases, with 4 bases remaining between them. Germline lookup yields CDR1 SGHAT and CDR2 FQNNGV. The CDR3 is made up of 12 amino acids. The DNA of the CDR3 is TGTGCCAGCAGCTTTTCAGGAAACACCATATATTTT. Its translation is CASSFSGNTIYF.

CDR3: CASSEHRTGQPQHF. The DNA of the CDR3 is TGTGCCAGCAGTGAACACAGGACTGGGCAGCCCCAGCATTTT. The J gene is TRBJ1-5, the V gene TRBV6-1, with D tentatively TRBD1 (5 bases). Trimming left V 2 bases short and J 7 bases short, with 12 bases between. The germline CDR1 and CDR2 sequences are MNHNS and SASEGT. This CDR3 comprises 14 residues.

This clonotype was seen only a few times. This chain links TRBV4-3 with TRBJ1-4, with 7 bases that match TRBD1. Losses at the gene ends were 1 base for V and 8 bases for J; bases not matched to a gene: 7. Per germline, CDR1 LGHNA and CDR2 YSLEER. The CDR3 length is 15 residues. CDR3 amino acids: CASSQGARGYEKLFF. The CDR3 bases are TGCGCCAGCAGCCAAGGGGCCAGGGGGTACGAAAAACTGTTTTTT.

This clonotype has only a few counts. This chain joins TRBV11-3 and TRBJ1-1; D is undetermined. Germline CDR1 reads SGHNT; CDR2 reads YENEEA. CDR3 length: 13 residues. The ends were cut back, 5 bases at V and 1 base at J, with 8 bases in the middle. In DNA form, the CDR3 reads TGTGCCAGCAGCCACAGAAGGAACACTGAAGCTTTCTTT. Its protein product is CASSHRRNTEAFF.

The rearrangement uses TRBV27 and TRBJ1-1; 9 bases match TRBD1. The CDR3 is 18 residues long. The V gene's germline CDR1 is MNHEY and CDR2 SMNVEV (reference sequence). The ends lost 5 bases at V and 0 bases at J; junction bases unmatched: 13. The CDR3 region is CASSPPLYRGLMNTEAFF. The CDR3 DNA sequence: TGTGCCAGCAGTCCTCCCCTTTACAGGGGGCTGATGAACACTGAAGCTTTCTTT.

The chain carries TRBV6-1 and TRBJ2-7; TRBD1 agrees at 8 bases. Germline lookup yields CDR1 MNHNS and CDR2 SASEGT. V lost 8 bases, J lost 1 base, and 1 base stayed unmatched. The CDR3 totals 12 residues. This CDR3 is CASRTGSYEQYF. As DNA, the CDR3 is TGTGCCAGCCGGACAGGGTCCTACGAGCAGTACTTC.

The chain joins TRBV7-9 to TRBJ1-6, with TRBD1 identical over 8 bases. The CDR3 length is 13 residues. Germline CDR1 reads SEHNR; CDR2 reads FQNEAQ (reference sequence). With V trimmed by 4 bases and J by 7 bases, 0 bases remained unmatched. The CDR3 bases are TGTGCCAGCAGCTGGACAGGGAATTCACCCCTCCACTTT. Protein product: CASSWTGNSPLHF.

This clonotype has more than one count but fewer than ten. The rearrangement links TRBV4-1 to TRBJ1-1; 7 bases are a match to TRBD1. Germline CDR1 and CDR2: MGHRA and YSYEKL. The junction had 6 bases not matched to a gene; V was cut back by 0 bases and J by 2 bases. The CDR3 extends over 16 amino acids. The DNA of the CDR3 is TGCGCCAGCAGCCAAGATGCGGCAGGGGGTAACACTGAAGCTTTCTTT. It encodes CASSQDAAGGNTEAFF.

The sample holds a few counts of this clonotype. The V and J genes are TRBV6-1 and TRBJ1-2; D is possibly TRBD1 (6 bases). Trimming cost V 3 bases and J 4 bases, with 15 bases left between them. The CDR3 sequence is 15 residues long. Germline V gene data show CDR1 as MNHNS and CDR2 as SASEGT. CDR3 residues: CASSEGLDSLYGYTF. CDR3 DNA: TGTGCCAGCAGTGAGGGGTTGGACAGCCTCTATGGCTACACCTTC.

This clonotype was picked up a small number of times. V and J are TRBV4-3 and TRBJ1-2, with 7 bases identical to TRBD1. With V trimmed by 4 bases and J by 2 bases, 16 bases remained unmatched. The CDR3 is 18 amino acids. Germline-derived CDR1 and CDR2 are LGHNA and YSLEER. The CDR3 DNA is TGCGCCAGCAGCCCCCGCAGGGGAGAAACAGGGGTGAACTATGGCTACACCTTC. Translated: CASSPRRGETGVNYGYTF.

V usage is TRBV4-1 and J usage is TRBJ1-2; 7 nucleotides line up with TRBD1. Looked up from germline, CDR1 is MGHRA and CDR2 is YSYEKL. CDR3 length: 15 residues. J lost 1 base, V lost 1 base, and 3 bases had no gene match. CDR3 coding DNA: TGCGCCAGCAGCCAAGGGGACAGTCTTAACTATGGCTACACCTTC. Encoded protein: CASSQGDSLNYGYTF.

The rearrangement links TRBV4-3 to TRBJ1-5; D remains unclear. CDR1 and CDR2 (germline): LGHNA, YSLEER. The CDR3 length is 14 residues. Trimming removed 0 bases at V and 5 bases at J, with 8 bases between. This CDR3 is CASSQDPGYQPQHF. The CDR3 nucleotides read TGCGCCAGCAGCCAAGACCCAGGCTATCAGCCCCAGCATTTT.

In its sample, this clonotype was seen a few times. The chain uses TRBV6-6 and TRBJ2-2, with TRBD1 matching over 8 bases. With V trimmed by 4 bases and J by 3 bases, 10 bases remained unmatched. This CDR3 region has 17 residues. Germline-derived CDR1 and CDR2 are MNHNY and SVGAGI (reference sequence). CDR3 DNA: TGTGCCAGCAGTTCTACTCTAGACAGGGGCGACACCGGGGAGCTGTTTTTT. Encoded protein: CASSSTLDRGDTGELFF.

This clonotype has just a few counts. The chain's CDR3 is CASSLVPSGTENTEAFF. The CDR3 coding sequence is TGTGCCAGCAGCTTAGTCCCGTCCGGGACAGAAAACACTGAAGCTTTCTTT. The chain carries TRBV7-2 and TRBJ1-1; 7 bases are shared with TRBD1. Germline assignment: CDR1 SGHTA and CDR2 FQGNSA. The V and J ends lost 1 base and 2 bases, in that order; junction bases with no gene match: 10. CDR3 length equals 17 residues. The full variable domain, in which reference TRBV7-2 and TRBJ1-1 provide the parts outside the CDR3, is GAGVSQSPSNKVTEKGKDVELRCDPISGHTALYWYRQSLGQGLEFLIYFQGNSAPDKSGLPSDRFSAERTGGSVSTLTIQRTQQEDSAVYLCASSLVPSGTENTEAFFGQGTRLTVV.

The rearrangement joins TRBV20-1 to TRBJ2-7; D is ambiguous. The CDR3 sequence is 13 residues long. Trimming took 2 bases from V and 4 from J, leaving 12 bases between them. Germline CDR1 and CDR2: DFQATT and SNEGSKA (reference sequence). The CDR3 here is CSARPTDAYEQYF. The CDR3 DNA is TGCAGTGCTAGACCGACGGACGCGTACGAGCAGTACTTC.